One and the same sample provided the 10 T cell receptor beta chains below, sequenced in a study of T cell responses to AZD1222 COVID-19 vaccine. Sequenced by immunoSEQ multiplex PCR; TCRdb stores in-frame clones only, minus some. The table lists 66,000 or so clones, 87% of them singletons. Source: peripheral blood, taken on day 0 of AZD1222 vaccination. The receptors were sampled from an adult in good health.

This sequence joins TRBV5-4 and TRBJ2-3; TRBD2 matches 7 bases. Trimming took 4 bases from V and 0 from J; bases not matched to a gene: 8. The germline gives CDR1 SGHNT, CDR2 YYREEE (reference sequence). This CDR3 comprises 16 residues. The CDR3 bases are TGTGCCAGCAGCCCTGGTCCGGGGGGAAGCACAGATACGCAGTATTTT. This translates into CASSPGPGGSTDTQYF.

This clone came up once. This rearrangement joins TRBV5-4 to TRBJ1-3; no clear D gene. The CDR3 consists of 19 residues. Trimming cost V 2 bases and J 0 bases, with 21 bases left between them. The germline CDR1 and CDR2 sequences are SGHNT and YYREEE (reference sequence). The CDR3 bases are TGTGCCAGCAGCTTTTTGCACGGTCTAAACGCCGACTCTGGAAACACCATATATTTT. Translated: CASSFLHGLNADSGNTIYF.

CDR3 sequence (DNA): TGCGCCAGCAGCCAGGATTATACTAACTATGGCTACACCTTC. Protein product: CASSQDYTNYGYTF. This rearrangement joins TRBV4-3 to TRBJ1-2; D is uncertain. Germline CDR1 reads LGHNA; CDR2 reads YSLEER. This CDR3 spans 14 amino acids. V lost 3 bases to trimming and J lost 0 bases, with 8 bases between them.

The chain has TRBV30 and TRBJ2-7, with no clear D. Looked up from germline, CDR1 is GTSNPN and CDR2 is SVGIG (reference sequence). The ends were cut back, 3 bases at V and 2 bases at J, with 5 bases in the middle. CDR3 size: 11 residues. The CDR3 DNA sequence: TGTGCCTGGAGAGGTACCTACGAGCAGTACTTC. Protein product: CAWRGTYEQYF.

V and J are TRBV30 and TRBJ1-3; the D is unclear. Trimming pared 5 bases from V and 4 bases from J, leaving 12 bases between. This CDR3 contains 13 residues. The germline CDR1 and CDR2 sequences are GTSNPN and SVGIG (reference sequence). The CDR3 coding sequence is TGTGCCTGGGCCTGGACTGCCGGAAACACCATATATTTT. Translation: CAWAWTAGNTIYF.

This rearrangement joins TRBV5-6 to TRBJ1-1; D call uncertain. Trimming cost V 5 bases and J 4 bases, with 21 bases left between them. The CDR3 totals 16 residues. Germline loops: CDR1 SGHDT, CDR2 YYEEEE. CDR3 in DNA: TGTGCCAGCAGTTTTCTGCGGCAGGCAGTAAGCACTGAAGCTTTCTTT. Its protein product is CASSFLRQAVSTEAFF. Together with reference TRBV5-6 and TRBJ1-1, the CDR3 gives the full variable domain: DAGVTQSPTHLIKTRGQQVTLRCSPKSGHDTVSWYQQALGQGPQFIFQYYEEEERQRGNFPDRFSGHQFPNYSSELNVNALLLGDSALYLCASSFLRQAVSTEAFFGQGTRLTVV.

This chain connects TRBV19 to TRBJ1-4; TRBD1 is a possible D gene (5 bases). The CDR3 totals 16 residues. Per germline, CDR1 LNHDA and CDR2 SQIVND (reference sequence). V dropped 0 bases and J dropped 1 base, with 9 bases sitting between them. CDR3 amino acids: CASSIDLQETNEKLFF. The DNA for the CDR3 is TGTGCCAGTAGTATAGATCTACAGGAAACTAATGAAAAACTGTTTTTT.

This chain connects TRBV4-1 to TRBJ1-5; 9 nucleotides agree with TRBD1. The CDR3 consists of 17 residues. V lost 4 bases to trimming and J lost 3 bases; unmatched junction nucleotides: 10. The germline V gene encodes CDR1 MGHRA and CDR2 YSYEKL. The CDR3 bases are TGCGCCAGCAGCCCACCCAGGACAGGGGACGACAATCAGCCCCAGCATTTT. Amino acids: CASSPPRTGDDNQPQHF.

CDR3 DNA sequence: TGTGCCAGCAGCCGCTTCGGGGGGAACACTGAAGCTTTCTTT. Amino acid sequence: CASSRFGGNTEAFF. The V call is TRBV5-4, the J call TRBJ1-1; tentative D call: TRBD1 (5 bases). With 4 bases removed from V and 1 base from J, the gap between germline ends came to 11 bases. The CDR3 length is 14 residues. Per the germline V gene, CDR1 is SGHNT and CDR2 is YYREEE (reference sequence). Full variable domain (rest looked up from reference TRBV5-4 and TRBJ1-1): ETGVTQSPTHLIKTRGQQVTLRCSSQSGHNTVSWYQQALGQGPQFIFQYYREEENGRGNFPPRFSGLQFPNYSSELNVNALELDDSALYLCASSRFGGNTEAFFGQGTRLTVV.

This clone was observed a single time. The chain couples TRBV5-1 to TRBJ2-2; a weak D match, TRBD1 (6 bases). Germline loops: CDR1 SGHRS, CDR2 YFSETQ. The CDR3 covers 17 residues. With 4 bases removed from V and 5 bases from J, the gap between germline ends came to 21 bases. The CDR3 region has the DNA TGCGCCAGCAGCCTAGTACGGGACACAATGTTAACCGGGGAGCTGTTTTTT. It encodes CASSLVRDTMLTGELFF.